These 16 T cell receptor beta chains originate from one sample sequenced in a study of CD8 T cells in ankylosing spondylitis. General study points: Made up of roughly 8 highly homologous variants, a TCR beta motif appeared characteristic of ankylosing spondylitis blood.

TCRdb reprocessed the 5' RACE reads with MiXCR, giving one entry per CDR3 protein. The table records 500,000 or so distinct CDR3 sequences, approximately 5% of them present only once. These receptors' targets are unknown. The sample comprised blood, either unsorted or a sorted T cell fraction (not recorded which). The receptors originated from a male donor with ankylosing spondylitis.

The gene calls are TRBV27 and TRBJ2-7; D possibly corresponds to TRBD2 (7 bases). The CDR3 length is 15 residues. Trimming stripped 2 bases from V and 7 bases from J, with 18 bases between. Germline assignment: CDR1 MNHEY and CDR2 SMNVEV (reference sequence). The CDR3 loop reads CASSLIYRGRGEQYF. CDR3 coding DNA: TGTGCCAGCAGTTTAATTTACCGGGGGCGGGGGGAGCAGTACTTC.

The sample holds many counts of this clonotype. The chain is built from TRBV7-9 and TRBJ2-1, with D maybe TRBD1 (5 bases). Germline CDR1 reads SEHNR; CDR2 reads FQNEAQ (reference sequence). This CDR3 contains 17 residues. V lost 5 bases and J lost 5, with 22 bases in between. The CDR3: CASSLLGGWGTDNEQFF. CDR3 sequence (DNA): TGTGCCAGCAGCCTCCTGGGCGGCTGGGGCACCGACAATGAGCAGTTCTTC.

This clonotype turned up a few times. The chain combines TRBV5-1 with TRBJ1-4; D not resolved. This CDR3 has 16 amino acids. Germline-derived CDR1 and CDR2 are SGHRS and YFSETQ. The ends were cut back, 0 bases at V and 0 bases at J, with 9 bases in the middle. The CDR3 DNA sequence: TGCGCCAGCAGCTTGGGACTGACTGCAACTAATGAAAAACTGTTTTTT. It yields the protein CASSLGLTATNEKLFF.

The CDR3 sequence: CASMALAGRNEQFF. CDR3 DNA sequence: TGCGCCAGCATGGCACTAGCGGGGAGAAATGAGCAGTTCTTC. The chain recombines TRBV5-1 with TRBJ2-1; 10 nucleotides align to TRBD2. The V segment lost 6 bases and the J segment 7 bases; nucleotides outside the gene matches: 7. Germline CDR1 is SGHRS and CDR2 is YFSETQ. CDR3 length equals 14 residues.

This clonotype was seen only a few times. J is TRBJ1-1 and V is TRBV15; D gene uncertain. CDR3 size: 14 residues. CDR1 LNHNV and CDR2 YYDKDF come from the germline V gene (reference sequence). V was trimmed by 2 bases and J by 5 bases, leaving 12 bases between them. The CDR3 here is CATSRLIGGTEAFF. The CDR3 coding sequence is TGTGCCACCAGCAGATTAATTGGAGGGACTGAAGCTTTCTTT.

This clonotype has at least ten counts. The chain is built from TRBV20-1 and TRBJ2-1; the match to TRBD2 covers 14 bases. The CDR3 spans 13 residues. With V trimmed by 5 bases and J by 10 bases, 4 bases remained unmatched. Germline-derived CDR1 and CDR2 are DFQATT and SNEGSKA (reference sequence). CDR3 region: CSAAGTSGREQFF. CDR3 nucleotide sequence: TGCAGTGCTGCCGGGACTAGCGGGAGAGAGCAGTTCTTC.

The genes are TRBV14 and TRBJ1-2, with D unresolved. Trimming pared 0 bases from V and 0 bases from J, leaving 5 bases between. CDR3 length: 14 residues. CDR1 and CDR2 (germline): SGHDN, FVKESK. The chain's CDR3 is CASSQDRANYGYTF. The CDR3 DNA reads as TGTGCCAGCAGCCAAGATAGGGCTAACTATGGCTACACCTTC.

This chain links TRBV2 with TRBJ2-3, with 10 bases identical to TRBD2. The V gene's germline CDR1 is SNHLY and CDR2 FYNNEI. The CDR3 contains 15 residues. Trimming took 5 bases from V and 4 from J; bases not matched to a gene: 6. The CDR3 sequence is CASSITSGIPDTQYF. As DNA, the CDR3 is TGTGCCAGCAGTATTACTAGCGGGATTCCAGATACGCAGTATTTT. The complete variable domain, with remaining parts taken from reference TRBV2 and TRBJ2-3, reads EPEVTQTPSHQVTQMGQEVILRCVPISNHLYFYWYRQILGQKVEFLVSFYNNEISEKSEIFDDQFSVERPDGSNFTLKIRSTKLEDSAMYFCASSITSGIPDTQYFGPGTRLTVL.

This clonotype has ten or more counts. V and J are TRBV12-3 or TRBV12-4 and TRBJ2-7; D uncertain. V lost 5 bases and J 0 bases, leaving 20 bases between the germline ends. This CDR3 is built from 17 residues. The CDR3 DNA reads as TGTGCCAGCAGTCCGCCGATGGGTAGGAGAACCTCCTACGAGCAGTACTTC. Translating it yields CASSPPMGRRTSYEQYF.

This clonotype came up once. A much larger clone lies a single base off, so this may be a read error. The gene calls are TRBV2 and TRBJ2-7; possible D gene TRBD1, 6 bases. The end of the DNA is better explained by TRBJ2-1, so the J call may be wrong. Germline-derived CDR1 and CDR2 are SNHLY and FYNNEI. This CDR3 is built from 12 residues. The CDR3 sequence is CASSTSGVWQFF. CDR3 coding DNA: TGTGCCAGCTCTACTTCAGGGGTGTGGCAGTTCTTC.

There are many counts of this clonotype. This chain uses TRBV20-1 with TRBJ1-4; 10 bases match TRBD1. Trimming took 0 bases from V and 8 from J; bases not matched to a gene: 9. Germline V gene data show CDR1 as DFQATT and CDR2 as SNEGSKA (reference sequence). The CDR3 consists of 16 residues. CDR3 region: CSARDPSGTGVEKLFF. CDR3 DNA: TGCAGTGCTAGAGATCCGTCGGGGACAGGGGTCGAAAAACTGTTTTTT.

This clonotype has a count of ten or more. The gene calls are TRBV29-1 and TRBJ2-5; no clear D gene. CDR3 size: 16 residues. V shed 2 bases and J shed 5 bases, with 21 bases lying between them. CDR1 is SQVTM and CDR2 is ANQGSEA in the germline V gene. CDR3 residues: CSVEIPTFARTETQYF. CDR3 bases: TGCAGCGTTGAAATACCGACATTCGCGAGGACGGAGACCCAGTACTTC.

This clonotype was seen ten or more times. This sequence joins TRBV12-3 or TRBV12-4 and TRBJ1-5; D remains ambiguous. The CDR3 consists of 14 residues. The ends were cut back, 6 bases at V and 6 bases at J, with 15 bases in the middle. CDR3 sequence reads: CASRPNWGGQPQHF. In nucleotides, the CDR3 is TGTGCCAGCAGACCAAACTGGGGAGGTCAGCCCCAGCATTTT.

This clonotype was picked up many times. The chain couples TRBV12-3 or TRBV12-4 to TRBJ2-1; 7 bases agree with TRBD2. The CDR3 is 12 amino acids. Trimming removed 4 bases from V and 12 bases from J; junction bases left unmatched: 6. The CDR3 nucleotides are TGTGCCAGCAGTTCGACTAGCCGAAGGCAGTTCTTC. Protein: CASSSTSRRQFF.

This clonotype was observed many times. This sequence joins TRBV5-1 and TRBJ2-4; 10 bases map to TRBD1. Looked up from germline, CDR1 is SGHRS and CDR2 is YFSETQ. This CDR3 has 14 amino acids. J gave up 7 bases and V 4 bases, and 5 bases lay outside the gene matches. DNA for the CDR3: TGCGCCAGCAGCCCGGGACAGGGGATGAACATTCAGTACTTC. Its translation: CASSPGQGMNIQYF.

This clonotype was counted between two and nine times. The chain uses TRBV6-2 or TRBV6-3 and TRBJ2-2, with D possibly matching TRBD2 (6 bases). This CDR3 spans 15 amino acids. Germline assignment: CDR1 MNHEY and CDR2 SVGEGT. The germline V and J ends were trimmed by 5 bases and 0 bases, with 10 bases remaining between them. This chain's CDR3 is CASSQLATNTGELFF. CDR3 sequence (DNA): TGTGCCAGCAGTCAGCTAGCGACGAACACCGGGGAGCTGTTTTTT.